These 24 T cell receptor beta chains came from one sample sequenced in a study of blood T cell repertoires in COVID-19 (dated by TCRdb to 2019 to 2021). Library creation used the immunoSEQ multiplex PCR assay. TCRdb carries this immuneACCESS record with in-frame sequences only. Its versions omit some clonotypes, under half of them owing to an unresolved V gene in the studies checked, with the rest unexplained. For this sample the table gives approximately 180,000 clones, of which roughly 77% were detected only once. About a sixth of the sample is held by the ten biggest clonotypes. Input material: PBMCs or T cells enriched from blood (not recorded which). The source is a woman aged 50 to 65 with acute COVID-19.

The chain couples TRBV5-1 to TRBJ2-5; TRBD2 matches at 7 bases. Germline V gives CDR1 SGHRS, CDR2 YFSETQ. Germline trimming cut 5 bases from V and 10 bases from J; bases unmatched to any gene: 8. The CDR3 extends over 12 amino acids. This CDR3 is CASSESGGLQYF. The CDR3 DNA reads TGCGCCAGCAGTGAATCGGGGGGACTCCAGTACTTC.

In DNA form, the CDR3 reads TGTGCCAGCAGCCCAGCTACCGGGACATCTTCTACGTACCAAGAGACCCAGTACTTC. Its protein product is CASSPATGTSSTYQETQYF. V and J are TRBV7-6 and TRBJ2-5; a possible D gene is TRBD1 (6 bases). The V end lost 5 bases, the J end lost 0 bases, and 25 bases lay between the germline ends. Germline values: CDR1 SGHVS, CDR2 FNYEAQ. The CDR3 extends over 19 amino acids.

The chain couples TRBV7-6 to TRBJ1-4; the match to TRBD1 covers 7 bases. V lost 0 bases, J lost 5 bases, and 3 bases stayed unmatched. There are 15 residues in the CDR3. Looked up from germline, CDR1 is SGHVS and CDR2 is FNYEAQ. DNA of the CDR3: TGTGCCAGCAGCTTAGCGACAGGGCCCAATGAAAAACTGTTTTTT. Translating gives CASSLATGPNEKLFF.

The chain has TRBV18 and TRBJ2-5; the match to TRBD2 covers 8 bases. V gave up 3 bases and J gave up 1 base; unmatched junction bases: 7. There are 16 residues in the CDR3. In germline, CDR1 is KGHSH, CDR2 LQKENI. CDR3 nucleotide sequence: TGTGCCAGCTCACCCCCACTAGCGGTGGGCCAAGAGACCCAGTACTTC. Its translation: CASSPPLAVGQETQYF.

The chain joins TRBV13 to TRBJ2-7; the D gene is possibly TRBD2 (5 bases). CDR1 is PRHDT, CDR2 FYEKMQ, per germline (reference sequence). The CDR3 loop spans 14 amino acids. The V gene lost 3 bases and the J gene lost 4 bases, with 13 bases spanning the gap. CDR3 sequence (DNA): TGTGCCAGCAGCTTGAGGGCAGCTAGGTACGAGCAGTACGTC. Translation: CASSLRAARYEQYV.

The chain joins TRBV4-1 to TRBJ1-3; 8 bases are shared with TRBD1. The V gene's germline CDR1 is MGHRA and CDR2 YSYEKL. After removal of 0 bases from V and 1 base from J, the junction contained 8 bases not matched to a gene. The CDR3 has 18 amino acids. CDR3: CASSQETVRGRSGNTIYF. The CDR3 nucleotides read TGCGCCAGCAGCCAAGAAACGGTCAGGGGGCGTTCTGGAAACACCATATATTTT.

This clone has a handful of counts. V and J are TRBV18 and TRBJ1-5; the match to TRBD1 covers 11 bases. The CDR3 spans 16 residues. From germline, CDR1 is KGHSH and CDR2 LQKENI. V shed 2 bases and J 0 bases; nucleotides not matched to a gene: 0. For the CDR3, the DNA is TGTGCCAGCTCACCAGGGACAGGGGGTAGCAATCAGCCCCAGCATTTT. It codes for CASSPGTGGSNQPQHF. Full variable domain (outside the CDR3, taken from reference TRBV18 and TRBJ1-5): NAGVMQNPRHLVRRRGQEARLRCSPMKGHSHVYWYRQLPEEGLKFMVYLQKENIIDESGMPKERFSAEFPKEGPSILRIQQVVRGDSAAYFCASSPGTGGSNQPQHFGDGTRLSIL.

V and J are TRBV4-3 and TRBJ2-6; 7 nucleotides agree with TRBD1. Trimming at V came to 3 bases and at J to 2 bases, leaving 1 base not matched to a gene. The CDR3 spans 15 residues. CDR1 and CDR2 (germline): LGHNA, YSLEER. The CDR3 region is CASSQDRTGANVLTF. The CDR3 DNA reads TGCGCCAGCAGCCAGGACAGGACTGGGGCCAACGTCCTGACTTTC.

V is TRBV11-2 and J is TRBJ2-3, with 9 bases fitting TRBD1. The CDR3 consists of 16 residues. Per germline, CDR1 SGHAT and CDR2 FQNNGV. The ends lost 3 bases at V and 6 bases at J; junction bases unmatched: 10. The CDR3 loop reads CASSLGPGQGYDTQYF. The CDR3 DNA is TGTGCCAGCAGCTTGGGTCCGGGACAGGGTTACGATACGCAGTATTTT.

The J gene is TRBJ2-2, the V gene TRBV3-1 (or the pseudogene TRBV3-2); D is undetermined. The CDR3 length is 16 residues. Trimming pared 1 base from V and 5 bases from J, leaving 14 bases between. Germline values: CDR1 LGHDT, CDR2 YNNKEL (reference sequence). This CDR3 is CASSQGGTYETGELFF. The CDR3, as DNA: TGTGCCAGCAGCCAAGGAGGTACCTACGAAACCGGGGAGCTGTTTTTT.

This sequence joins TRBV5-4 and TRBJ1-1; D is possibly TRBD1 (6 bases). Germline-derived CDR1 and CDR2 are SGHNT and YYREEE (reference sequence). With 5 bases removed from V and 4 bases from J, the gap between germline ends came to 18 bases. The CDR3 has 15 residues. This CDR3 reads CASRLQGGGGTEAFF. As DNA, the CDR3 is TGTGCCAGCAGGCTACAAGGGGGGGGTGGCACTGAAGCTTTCTTT.

CDR3 nucleotides: TGTGCCAGCTCACCACGGTCGGGGGGAGCTAACTATGGCTACACCTTC. Residues: CASSPRSGGANYGYTF. The chain is built from TRBV18 and TRBJ1-2; tentative D call: TRBD1 (5 bases). The CDR3 is made up of 16 amino acids. Trimming pared 1 base from V and 0 bases from J, leaving 12 bases between. Germline V gene sequence: CDR1 KGHSH, CDR2 LQKENI.

V gene TRBV6-4 combines with J gene TRBJ2-5, with D possibly TRBD1 on 5 matching bases. Trimming left V 6 bases short and J 5 bases short, with 13 bases between. Germline CDR1 MRHNA, CDR2 SNTAGT. The CDR3 sequence is 13 residues long. Here the CDR3 reads CASSVDIGETQYF. CDR3 DNA: TGTGCCAGCAGCGTGGACATAGGGGAGACCCAGTACTTC.

The rearrangement links TRBV28 to TRBJ1-6; 7 nucleotides match TRBD1. The CDR3 totals 17 residues. Germline V gene sequence: CDR1 MDHEN, CDR2 SYDVKM. V lost 8 bases to trimming and J lost 3 bases; unmatched junction nucleotides: 13. The CDR3 bases are TGTGCCAGCGCACCCGGGACAGCCGGGGGCTATAATTCACCCCTCCACTTT. Protein sequence: CASAPGTAGGYNSPLHF.

The J gene is TRBJ2-2, the V gene TRBV28; TRBD2 aligns across 12 bases. V lost 3 bases to trimming and J lost 4 bases; unmatched junction nucleotides: 0. The CDR3 covers 15 residues. Germline assignment: CDR1 MDHEN and CDR2 SYDVKM. The CDR3 here is CASSLTSGSTGELFF. In DNA, the CDR3 is TGTGCCAGCAGTTTGACTAGCGGGAGCACCGGGGAGCTGTTTTTT.

This chain connects TRBV6-5 to TRBJ2-1, with D possibly matching TRBD2 (6 bases). Germline values: CDR1 MNHEY, CDR2 SVGAGI. This CDR3 is 15 amino acids long. Trimming stripped 6 bases from V and 7 bases from J, with 19 bases between. This chain's CDR3 is CASRGVGDLGNEQFF. The CDR3 DNA reads TGTGCCAGCAGGGGGGTCGGGGACTTGGGGAATGAGCAGTTCTTC.

This chain uses TRBV7-6 with TRBJ2-4; 7 positions match TRBD2. Trimming at V came to 5 bases and at J to 0 bases, leaving 10 bases not matched to a gene. This CDR3 is 17 amino acids long. The germline V gene encodes CDR1 SGHVS and CDR2 FNYEAQ. The CDR3 reads CASSPLGGWRAKNIQYF. The CDR3 coding sequence is TGTGCCAGCAGCCCCTTGGGGGGGTGGAGAGCCAAAAACATTCAGTACTTC. Together with reference TRBV7-6 and TRBJ2-4, the CDR3 gives the full variable domain: GAGVSQSPRYKVTKRGQDVALRCDPISGHVSLYWYRQALGQGPEFLTYFNYEAQQDKSGLPNDRFSAERPEGSISTLTIQRTEQRDSAMYRCASSPLGGWRAKNIQYFGAGTRLSVL.

This clone was picked up one time. This chain uses TRBV5-1 with TRBJ2-5; the D gene is possibly TRBD2 (5 bases). CDR3 length equals 14 residues. Per germline, CDR1 SGHRS and CDR2 YFSETQ. V lost 7 bases and J 4 bases, leaving 17 bases between the germline ends. The CDR3 sequence is CASFTGNVGETQYF. As DNA, the CDR3 is TGCGCCAGCTTCACGGGGAACGTGGGAGAGACCCAGTACTTC.

The DNA of the CDR3 is TGCGCCAGCAGTGAGGCCGCCTGGGTTGCAACTAATGAAAAACTGTTTTTT. As protein: CASSEAAWVATNEKLFF. The chain has TRBV23-1 and TRBJ1-4; D is ambiguous. TRBV23-1 is flagged as an ORF with uncertain function. V was shortened by 5 bases and J by 0 bases, with 16 bases between the two germline ends. The CDR3 runs to 17 residues.

The chain carries TRBV5-8 and TRBJ2-5, with D maybe TRBD2 (5 bases). The V end lost 4 bases, the J end lost 0 bases, and 10 bases lay between the germline ends. The V gene's germline CDR1 is SGHTS and CDR2 YDEGEE. This CDR3 region has 14 residues. CDR3 region: CASSRRGYQETQYF. The CDR3 nucleotides read TGTGCCAGCAGCAGGCGAGGGTACCAAGAGACCCAGTACTTC.

The chain combines TRBV7-2 with TRBJ1-5; D gene uncertain. The V gene lost 5 bases and the J gene lost 5 bases, with 10 bases spanning the gap. The germline V gene encodes CDR1 SGHTA and CDR2 FQGNSA. The CDR3 runs 13 residues. In nucleotides, the CDR3 is TGTGCCAGCAGCAACAGACCGGATCAGCCCCAGCATTTT. It specifies CASSNRPDQPQHF.

CDR3 sequence reads: CASSQDPAGAYGYTF. CDR3 nucleotide sequence: TGTGCCAGCAGCCAAGATCCGGCAGGCGCCTATGGCTACACCTTC. The V call is TRBV4-2, the J call TRBJ1-2; unclear D gene. In germline, CDR1 is LGHNA, CDR2 YNFKEQ. This CDR3 is 15 amino acids long. V lost 0 bases and J lost 4, with 12 bases in between.

This clone was seen only once. This rearrangement joins TRBV28 to TRBJ2-7; weak D call: TRBD1 (5 bases). The germline V gene encodes CDR1 MDHEN and CDR2 SYDVKM. The CDR3 runs 12 residues. The V end was cut by 8 bases, the J end by 5 bases, with 13 bases between. The CDR3 DNA follows: TGTGCCAGCGTGGGCAGGGTACACGAGCAGTACGTC. Translation gives CASVGRVHEQYV.

The rearrangement links TRBV11-1 to TRBJ2-5; TRBD1 matches at 11 bases. The junction had 4 bases not matched to a gene; V was cut back by 0 bases and J by 4 bases. Germline V gene lookup returns CDR1 SGHAT and CDR2 FQDESV (reference sequence). This CDR3 is 16 amino acids long. The CDR3 here is CASSLAGQGAGETQYF. The CDR3 region has the DNA TGTGCCAGCAGCTTAGCCGGACAGGGGGCTGGAGAGACCCAGTACTTC.